One sample yielded the 8 T cell receptor beta chains listed below, sequenced in a study of T cell repertoires in cytomegalovirus infection. These receptors' antigens are unknown. TCRdb independently ran MiXCR on the reads; one entry per CDR3 protein. The table has hundreds of thousands of distinct CDR3 sequences, about 28% seen once; the top ten hold over 15%. The specimen comprised cultured PBMCs, sampled from culture after CMV antigen stimulation. All receptors derive from a human donor in good health (CMV status not recorded). Some clones in this sample may be carry-over from other donors' samples.

This clonotype has more than one count but fewer than ten. This chain joins TRBV7-6 and TRBJ1-4, with unresolved D. This CDR3 has 19 residues. Germline V gene sequence: CDR1 SGHVS, CDR2 FNYEAQ. Trimming removed 0 bases from V and 0 bases from J, with 17 bases in between. CDR3 residues: CASSLALSGDRATNEKLFF. The DNA of the CDR3 is TGTGCCAGCAGCTTAGCGCTGTCAGGCGACCGGGCAACTAATGAAAAACTGTTTTTT.

The rearrangement uses TRBV5-1 and TRBJ2-7, with a tentative D call TRBD1 (6 bases). The CDR3 extends over 16 amino acids. The ends were cut back, 2 bases at V and 2 bases at J, with 17 bases in the middle. Germline CDR1 and CDR2: SGHRS and YFSETQ. CDR3 DNA sequence: TGCGCCAGCAGCTTCTCCCGGGACACGAAAACCTACGAGCAGTACTTC. Protein sequence: CASSFSRDTKTYEQYF.

The chain links TRBV4-1 to TRBJ1-5; 8 positions match TRBD1. Trimming took 5 bases from V and 3 from J; bases not matched to a gene: 9. This CDR3 spans 16 amino acids. Germline lookup yields CDR1 MGHRA and CDR2 YSYEKL. CDR3 residues: CASSRLSGQDNQPQHF. The CDR3 bases are TGCGCCAGCAGCAGACTGTCGGGACAGGACAATCAGCCCCAGCATTTT.

The J gene is TRBJ1-2, the V gene TRBV3-1; 8 bases align to TRBD1. Trimming took 3 bases from V and 7 from J; bases not matched to a gene: 4. Germline CDR1 is LGHDT and CDR2 is YNNKEL (reference sequence). The CDR3 is 13 amino acids. The CDR3 sequence: CASSHDRGSGYTF. CDR3 DNA sequence: TGTGCCAGCAGCCATGACAGGGGATCTGGCTACACCTTC.

The chain uses TRBV29-1 and TRBJ2-5, with 8 bases fitting TRBD1. The CDR3 covers 14 residues. V lost 8 bases, J lost 2 bases, and 10 bases stayed unmatched. Germline V lookup: CDR1 SQVTM, CDR2 ANQGSEA. The DNA for the CDR3 is TGCAGCACATGGGACAGGAGGTGGCAAGAGACCCAGTACTTC. Translated: CSTWDRRWQETQYF.

This chain links TRBV10-3 with TRBJ2-7; possible D gene TRBD1, 6 bases. The germline V gene has CDR1 ENHRY and CDR2 SYGVKD. This CDR3 has 14 amino acids. V was cut by 3 bases and J by 6 bases, with 15 bases left in between. The CDR3 loop reads CAISDQQGLGEQYF. DNA for the CDR3: TGTGCCATCAGTGACCAACAGGGTTTGGGCGAGCAGTACTTC.

The chain joins TRBV7-9 to TRBJ1-2; 10 bases are a match to TRBD1. In germline, CDR1 is SEHNR, CDR2 FQNEAQ (reference sequence). The ends lost 4 bases at V and 4 bases at J; junction bases unmatched: 6. The CDR3 length is 15 residues. The CDR3 DNA follows: TGTGCCAGCAGCTACGGACAGGGGGATGCCTATGGCTACACCTTC. Translated, it gives CASSYGQGDAYGYTF.

V gene TRBV20-1 combines with J gene TRBJ1-1, with TRBD1 as a possible D gene (5 bases). The length of the CDR3 is 18 residues. Germline V gives CDR1 DFQATT, CDR2 SNEGSKA (reference sequence). The V gene lost 0 bases and the J gene lost 0 bases, with 20 bases spanning the gap. This CDR3 reads CSAREMFRAGYMNTEAFF. The CDR3 DNA reads as TGCAGTGCTAGAGAAATGTTTCGGGCAGGGTACATGAACACTGAAGCTTTCTTT.